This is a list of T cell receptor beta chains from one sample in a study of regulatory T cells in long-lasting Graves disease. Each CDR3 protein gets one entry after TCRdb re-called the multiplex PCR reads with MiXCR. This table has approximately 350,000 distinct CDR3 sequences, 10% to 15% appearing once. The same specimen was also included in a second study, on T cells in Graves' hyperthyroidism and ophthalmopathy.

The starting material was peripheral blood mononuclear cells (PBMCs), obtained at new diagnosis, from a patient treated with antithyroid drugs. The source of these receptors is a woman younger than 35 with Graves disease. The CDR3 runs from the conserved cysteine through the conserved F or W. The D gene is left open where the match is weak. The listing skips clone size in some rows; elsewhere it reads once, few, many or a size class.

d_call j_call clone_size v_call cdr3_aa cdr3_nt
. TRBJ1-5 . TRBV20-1 CSARETAHRDQPQHF TGCAGTGCTAGAGAGACAGCCCATCGAGATCAGCCCCAGCATTTT
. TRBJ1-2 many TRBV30 CAWRRRGMGIYGYTF TGTGCCTGGAGAAGAAGGGGGATGGGGATCTATGGCTACACCTTC
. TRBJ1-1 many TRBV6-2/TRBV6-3 CASSLTRGSRTITEAFF TGTGCCAGCAGTTTGACACGGGGCAGCAGAACGATCACTGAAGCTTTCTTT
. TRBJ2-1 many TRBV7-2 CASSSDRSRGEQFF TGTGCCAGCAGCTCCGACAGGTCCCGCGGTGAGCAGTTCTTC
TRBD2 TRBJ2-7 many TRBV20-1 CSAPDLAGQTYEQYF TGCAGTGCTCCGGATCTAGCGGGCCAAACCTACGAGCAGTACTTC
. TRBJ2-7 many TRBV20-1 CSARISGVAYEQYF TGCAGTGCTAGAATCTCAGGGGTTGCCTACGAGCAGTACTTC
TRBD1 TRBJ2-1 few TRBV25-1 CASSETTGEFYNEQFF TGTGCCAGCAGTGAAACCACAGGGGAGTTCTACAATGAGCAGTTCTTC
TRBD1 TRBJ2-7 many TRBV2 CASKGQLYEQYF TGTGCCAGCAAGGGACAGCTCTACGAGCAGTACTTC
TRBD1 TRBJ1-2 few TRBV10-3 CATNPRADREDGYTF TGTGCCACCAATCCGCGAGCGGACAGGGAGGACGGCTACACCTTC
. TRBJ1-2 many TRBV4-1 CASSQREVYGYTF TGCGCCAGCAGCCAGAGGGAAGTCTATGGCTACACCTTC
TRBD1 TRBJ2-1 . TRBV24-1 CATSDSDRGYEQFF TGTGCCACCAGTGATTCGGACAGGGGGTATGAGCAGTTCTTC
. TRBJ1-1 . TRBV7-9 CASSLPANTEAFF TGTGCCAGCAGCTTACCAGCTAACACTGAAGCTTTCTTT
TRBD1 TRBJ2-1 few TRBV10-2 CASEGARTNNEQFF TGCGCCAGCGAGGGGGCCCGGACGAACAATGAGCAGTTCTTC
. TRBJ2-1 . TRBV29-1 CSVGGVKAGNEQFF TGCAGCGTTGGGGGGGTCAAAGCGGGTAATGAGCAGTTCTTC
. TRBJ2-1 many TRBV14 CASSHLREGYNEQFF TGTGCCAGCAGCCATTTGCGGGAAGGATACAATGAGCAGTTCTTC
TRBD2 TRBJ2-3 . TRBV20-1 CSASGTSGGGADTQYF TGCAGTGCTTCCGGGACTAGCGGGGGGGGGGCAGATACGCAGTATTTT
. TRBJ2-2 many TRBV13 CASSTNTGELFF TGTGCCAGCAGCACCAACACCGGGGAGCTGTTTTTT
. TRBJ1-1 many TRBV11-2 CASSLDSRSDAEAFF TGTGCCAGCAGCTTAGATAGCAGATCCGACGCTGAAGCTTTCTTT
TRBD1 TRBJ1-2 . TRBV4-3 CASSQVGTAHYGYTF TGCGCCAGCAGCCAGGTCGGGACAGCTCACTATGGCTACACCTTC
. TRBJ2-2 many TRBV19 CASSPGWPGELFF TGTGCCAGTAGTCCCGGTTGGCCCGGGGAGCTGTTTTTT
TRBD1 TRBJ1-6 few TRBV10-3 CAIRWDFGQGSPLHF TGTGCCATCAGATGGGATTTCGGACAGGGTTCACCCCTCCACTTT
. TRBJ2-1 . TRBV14 CASSHTSYEQFF TGTGCCAGCAGCCACACTAGCTACGAGCAGTTCTTC
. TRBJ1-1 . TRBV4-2 CASSQAGGGTTGEAFF TGTGCCAGCAGCCAAGCGGGGGGGGGGACTACTGGCGAAGCTTTCTTT
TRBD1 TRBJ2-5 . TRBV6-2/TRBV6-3 CATQTGQGLVRETQYF TGTGCCACCCAGACCGGACAGGGTCTTGTAAGGGAGACCCAGTACTTC
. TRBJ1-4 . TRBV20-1 CSARDPGTSWVGEKLFF TGCAGTGCTAGAGATCCTGGAACATCGTGGGTTGGTGAAAAACTGTTTTTT
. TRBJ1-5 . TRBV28 CASSLAKSGNQPQHF TGTGCCAGCAGTCTTGCTAAGTCGGGTAATCAGCCCCAGCATTTT
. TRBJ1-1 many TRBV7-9 CASSLDWVTEAFF TGTGCCAGCAGCTTAGACTGGGTCACTGAAGCTTTCTTT
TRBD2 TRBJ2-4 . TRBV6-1 CASSEGSYGRDLGAKNIQYF TGTGCCAGCAGTGAAGGAAGTTACGGGAGGGATTTGGGGGCCAAAAACATTCAGTACTTC
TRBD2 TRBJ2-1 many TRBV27 CASSSRPKTSGHNEQFF TGTGCCAGCAGTTCGCGACCTAAGACTAGCGGACACAATGAGCAGTTCTTC
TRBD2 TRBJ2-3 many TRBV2 CATLAGGSDTQYF TGTGCCACCCTAGCGGGGGGGTCAGATACGCAGTATTTT
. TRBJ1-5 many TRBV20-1 CSASARTYSNQPQHF TGCAGTGCTAGCGCCAGAACCTATAGCAATCAGCCCCAGCATTTT
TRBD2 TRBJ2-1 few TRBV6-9 CASSWTSGGTRSSYNEQFF TGTGCCAGCAGTTGGACTAGCGGGGGGACCAGAAGCTCCTACAATGAGCAGTTCTTC
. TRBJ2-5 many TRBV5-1 CASSLAPGYQETQYF TGCGCCAGCAGCTTGGCCCCAGGCTACCAAGAGACCCAGTACTTC
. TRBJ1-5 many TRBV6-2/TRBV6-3 CASSYSTGRASNQPQHF TGTGCCAGCAGTTACTCGACAGGCAGGGCGAGCAATCAGCCCCAGCATTTT